This T cell receptor beta chain stems from a study of metastatic and nonmetastatic thyroid tumors. In the study overall: Both malignant and benign thyroid patients supplied peripheral blood and tumor or nodule tissue samples, across which the repertoires of these patients were then compared. General observations from the study: Benign nodules reportedly had significantly lower TCR beta diversity than malignant thyroid tumors in blood and tumor.

Among the patients, none had received any treatment before thyroid surgery. Original handling: A classifier for distant metastasis in papillary thyroid cancer was constructed using CDR3 differences observed across clinicopathological groups. From the PCR reads, TCRdb re-called clones with MiXCR. TCRdb, not the authors, supplied the V and J calls. The sample records some 33,000 clones, about 20% being singletons. The CDR3 covers 14 residues. CDR1 is LNHDA and CDR2 is SQIVND in the germline V gene (reference sequence). Trimming at V came to 8 bases and at J to 4 bases, leaving 8 bases not matched to a gene. Note on this clone: The antigen is not known.

This receptor was identified in a male donor with papillary thyroid cancer or a benign thyroid nodule (not recorded which). Some clones in this sample may be carry-over from other donors' samples. This chain connects TRBV19 to TRBJ2-7; 10 bases agree with TRBD1. Sequencing was carried out using tumor tissue. CDR3: CASAYAGQGYEQYF. For the CDR3, the DNA is TGTGCCAGTGCGTATGCGGGACAGGGGTACGAGCAGTACTTC.